The next 18 T cell receptor beta chains were all read from a single sample in a study of T cell repertoires in cytomegalovirus infection. MiXCR, applied by TCRdb to the reads, yields one record per CDR3 protein. Of about 190,000 distinct CDR3 sequences in the sample, roughly 9% are singletons; the top ten hold about 4.6%. Sequenced input: PBMCs. The receptors were sampled from a human donor in good health (CMV status not recorded). Some clones in this sample may be carry-over from other donors' samples.

At least ten counts were recorded for this clonotype. The V gene is TRBV10-3, the J gene TRBJ1-6; D perhaps matches TRBD1 (5 bases). CDR3 length equals 16 residues. V dropped 10 bases and J dropped 1 base, with 17 bases sitting between them. In germline, CDR1 is ENHRY, CDR2 SYGVKD. The CDR3 loop is CATTGDGTSYNSPLHF. In nucleotides, the CDR3 is TGTGCCACAACAGGTGATGGAACGTCCTATAATTCACCCCTCCACTTT.

This clonotype was found many times. V is TRBV28 and J is TRBJ2-2; D is unclear. This CDR3 has 15 residues. The V gene lost 2 bases and the J gene lost 0 bases, with 7 bases spanning the gap. Per germline, CDR1 MDHEN and CDR2 SYDVKM. The CDR3 reads CASSLSQPNTGELFF. The CDR3 DNA follows: TGTGCCAGCAGTTTAAGCCAACCGAACACCGGGGAGCTGTTTTTT.

This clonotype was counted ten times or more. The missing conserved phenylalanine or tryptophan at the end of this CDR3 makes a read error likely. The limits of the CDR3 on the DNA are not certain, so only TCRdb's listed CDR3 is given. The CDR3 sequence is CASSSGTL. The V call is TRBV7-2, the J call TRBJ2-7; the table's D call, TRBD1, has no DNA check behind it. Per germline, CDR1 SGHTA and CDR2 FQGNSA. Both ends counted, the CDR3 spans 8 residues.

At least ten counts were recorded for this clonotype. The chain carries TRBV7-3 and TRBJ1-2, with TRBD1 matching over 8 bases. Germline values: CDR1 SGHTA, CDR2 FQGTGA. CDR3 length equals 15 residues. After removal of 5 bases from V and 6 bases from J, the junction contained 11 bases not matched to a gene. CDR3 protein: CASSPTGQGLDGYTF. CDR3 in DNA: TGTGCCAGCAGCCCAACCGGACAGGGCCTTGATGGCTACACCTTC.

This sequence joins TRBV20-1 and TRBJ2-1, with 7 bases lining up with TRBD2. V lost 6 bases to trimming and J lost 8 bases; unmatched junction nucleotides: 10. The CDR3 spans 13 residues. From germline, CDR1 is DFQATT and CDR2 SNEGSKA (reference sequence). CDR3 in DNA: TGCAGTGCAGGGCCGGCGGGGGAGGATGAGCAGTTCTTC. Its translation: CSAGPAGEDEQFF.

Worth noting for this clonotype: This sequence may be a read error, since a much larger clone differs from it by one base. No conserved phenylalanine or tryptophan ends this CDR3, so it is likely a read error. The chain combines TRBV28 with TRBJ2-7; 8 bases are shared with TRBD1. The CDR3 is made up of 14 amino acids. CDR1 is MDHEN and CDR2 is SYDVKM in the germline V gene. V was clipped by 5 bases and J by 2 bases; unmatched bases: 5. The CDR3 sequence is CASSAGQATYEQYI. CDR3 DNA sequence: TGTGCCAGCAGTGCGGGACAGGCTACCTACGAGCAGTACATC.

This clonotype was counted ten times or more. The chain is built from TRBV12-3 or TRBV12-4 and TRBJ1-2, with TRBD1 matching over 8 bases. The V gene end was trimmed by 7 bases and the J gene end by 8 bases; junction bases not matched to a gene: 15. The CDR3 is 15 residues long. Here the CDR3 reads CASTRSTGVKGGYTF. The CDR3 DNA reads TGTGCCAGCACCCGGTCGACAGGGGTGAAAGGCGGCTACACCTTC.

This clonotype was counted between two and nine times. This sequence joins TRBV12-3 or TRBV12-4 and TRBJ2-2; TRBD1 might be the D (5 bases). Between the trimmed V and J ends, which lost 6 bases and 7 bases, there was a span of 15 bases. The CDR3 is 14 amino acids. The CDR3 coding sequence is TGTGCCAGCAGGGCGGACACGGTGGACGGGGAGCTGTTTTTT. Protein sequence: CASRADTVDGELFF.

The chain has TRBV28 and TRBJ1-1, with TRBD1 matching over 8 bases. This CDR3 has 14 amino acids. The germline V gene encodes CDR1 MDHEN and CDR2 SYDVKM. The V gene end was trimmed by 6 bases and the J gene end by 10 bases; junction bases not matched to a gene: 13. The CDR3 sequence is CASRARGQGNLAFF. In nucleotides, the CDR3 is TGTGCCAGCAGGGCCAGGGGGCAGGGTAACTTAGCTTTCTTT.

This clonotype was counted between two and nine times. The genes are TRBV5-8 and TRBJ1-1; D may be TRBD1 (6 bases). The germline gives CDR1 SGHTS, CDR2 YDEGEE. The CDR3 is 14 amino acids. Trimming left V 3 bases short and J 0 bases short, with 9 bases between. The CDR3 spells CASSSTGVNTEAFF. The CDR3 DNA sequence: TGTGCCAGCAGCTCGACAGGAGTGAACACTGAAGCTTTCTTT. The full variable domain, completed using reference TRBV5-8 and TRBJ1-1, is EAGVTQSPTHLIKTRGQQATLRCSPISGHTSVYWYQQALGLGLQFLLWYDEGEERNRGNFPPRFSGRQFPNYSSELNVNALELEDSALYLCASSSTGVNTEAFFGQGTRLTVV.

This clonotype came up many times. The chain joins TRBV7-8 to TRBJ1-2; 7 nucleotides match TRBD1. In germline, CDR1 is SGHVS, CDR2 FQNEAQ. V dropped 5 bases and J dropped 4; count of bases not matched to a gene: 10. CDR3 length: 15 residues. The CDR3 DNA sequence: TGTGCCAGCAGCCCCGCGACAGGGACCCTCTATGGCTACACCTTC. It translates to CASSPATGTLYGYTF.

This clonotype came up a few times. V gene TRBV27 combines with J gene TRBJ2-3; 10 nucleotides align to TRBD2. The CDR3 sequence is 16 residues long. V was clipped by 0 bases and J by 4 bases; unmatched bases: 4. Germline V gene sequence: CDR1 MNHEY, CDR2 SMNVEV (reference sequence). The CDR3 DNA sequence: TGTGCCAGCAGTTTATCGACTAGCGGGCCGGCAGATACGCAGTATTTT. Translation: CASSLSTSGPADTQYF.

This clonotype was counted at least ten times. The chain carries TRBV28 and TRBJ1-2; 9 bases map to TRBD1. Germline V gene lookup returns CDR1 MDHEN and CDR2 SYDVKM. CDR3 length: 14 residues. V lost 5 bases to trimming and J lost 8 bases; unmatched junction nucleotides: 9. The CDR3 here is CASSTRTGVGGYTF. The CDR3 nucleotides read TGTGCCAGCAGTACCCGGACAGGGGTGGGGGGCTACACCTTC.

The J gene is TRBJ1-4, the V gene TRBV15; the D is unclear. This CDR3 contains 17 residues. The V gene lost 4 bases and the J gene lost 5 bases, with 20 bases spanning the gap. The germline CDR1 and CDR2 sequences are LNHNV and YYDKDF (reference sequence). This CDR3 is CATSTPTLLPPNEKLFF. CDR3 DNA: TGTGCCACCAGCACTCCTACACTTCTCCCTCCCAATGAAAAACTGTTTTTT. Looking up the rest from reference TRBV15 and TRBJ1-4 gives the full variable domain: DAMVIQNPRYQVTQFGKPVTLSCSQTLNHNVMYWYQQKSSQAPKLLFHYYDKDFNNEADTPDNFQSRRPNTSFCFLDIRSPGLGDTAMYLCATSTPTLLPPNEKLFFGSGTQLSVL.

V and J are TRBV20-1 and TRBJ2-6, with D perhaps matching TRBD1 (6 bases). V was shortened by 6 bases and J by 1 base, with 10 bases between the two germline ends. The CDR3 length is 14 residues. Germline lookup yields CDR1 DFQATT and CDR2 SNEGSKA (reference sequence). The CDR3 protein is CSAETGSGANVLTF. CDR3 nucleotides: TGCAGTGCAGAAACAGGGTCTGGGGCCAACGTCCTGACTTTC.

This clonotype has more than one count but fewer than ten. The rearrangement links TRBV7-4 to TRBJ2-3; D may be TRBD2 (6 bases). The V and J ends lost 1 base and 3 bases respectively, with 11 bases between them. The germline CDR1 and CDR2 sequences are SGHVT and SQSDAQ. This CDR3 contains 15 residues. The CDR3 sequence: CASSLGIADTDTQYF. The CDR3 region has the DNA TGTGCCAGCAGCTTAGGAATAGCGGATACAGATACGCAGTATTTT.

This clonotype was detected ten times or more. For the CDR3, the DNA is TGTGCCAGCAGCTTCGGTGTGGCTGGAAACACCATATATTTT. It codes for CASSFGVAGNTIYF. This chain uses TRBV7-2 with TRBJ1-3; D not resolved. The V end was cut by 3 bases, the J end by 2 bases, with 8 bases between. The germline V gene encodes CDR1 SGHTA and CDR2 FQGNSA. There are 14 residues in the CDR3. The full variable domain, its missing parts supplied by reference TRBV7-2 and TRBJ1-3, is GAGVSQSPSNKVTEKGKDVELRCDPISGHTALYWYRQSLGQGLEFLIYFQGNSAPDKSGLPSDRFSAERTGGSVSTLTIQRTQQEDSAVYLCASSFGVAGNTIYFGEGSWLTVV.

This clonotype was counted at least ten times. The V call is TRBV7-2, the J call TRBJ1-1, with TRBD1 identical over 8 bases. The CDR3 consists of 15 residues. J gave up 8 bases and V 1 base, and 9 bases lay outside the gene matches. The germline CDR1 and CDR2 sequences are SGHTA and FQGNSA. CDR3 residues: CASSLVFRGQVEAFF. The CDR3 nucleotides read TGTGCCAGCAGCTTAGTATTTCGGGGACAGGTCGAAGCTTTCTTT.